This T cell receptor beta chain was observed in a study of neurological immune-mediated disorders. This clonotype was picked up many times. This CDR3 has 14 amino acids. Looked up from germline, CDR1 is SGHRS and CDR2 is YFSETQ. V was clipped by 1 base and J by 7 bases, with 14 bases between them. cDNA synthesis was performed by 5'RACE with 10-nucleotide random UMIs. TCRdb re-derived calls from the 5' RACE reads in MiXCR, one entry per CDR3 protein. Found here are tens of thousands of distinct CDR3 sequences, roughly an eighth of them singletons; the top ten hold around 4.6%. Time point: longitudinal time-point 1 (baseline).

V gene TRBV5-1 combines with J gene TRBJ1-2; TRBD1 might be the D (5 bases). The source of this sequence is a female donor with HTLV-1-associated myelopathy (HAM/TSP). Specimen: PBMCs. CDR3 in DNA: TGCGCCAGCAGCTTGACTGCCAGGGTTTCTGGCTACACCTTC. It is translated as CASSLTARVSGYTF.